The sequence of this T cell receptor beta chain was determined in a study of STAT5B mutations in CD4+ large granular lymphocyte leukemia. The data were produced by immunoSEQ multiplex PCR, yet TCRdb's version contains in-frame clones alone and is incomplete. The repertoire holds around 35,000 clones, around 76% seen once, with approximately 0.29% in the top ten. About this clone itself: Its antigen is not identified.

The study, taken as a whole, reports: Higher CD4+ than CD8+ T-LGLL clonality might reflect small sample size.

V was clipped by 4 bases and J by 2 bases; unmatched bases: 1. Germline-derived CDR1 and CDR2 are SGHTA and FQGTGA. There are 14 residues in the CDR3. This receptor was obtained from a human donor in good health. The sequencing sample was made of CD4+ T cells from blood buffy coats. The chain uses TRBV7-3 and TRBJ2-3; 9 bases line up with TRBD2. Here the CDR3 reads CASSSSGATDTQYF. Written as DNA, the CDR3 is TGTGCCAGCAGCTCTAGCGGGGCCACAGATACGCAGTATTTT.